This passage covers 21 T cell receptor beta chains from one sample sequenced in a study of T cell repertoires in cytomegalovirus infection (dated by TCRdb to the late 2010s). The sequencing machine was an Illumina HiSeq 1500. TCRdb itself trimmed the public reads at Q25 with fastp, ran MiXCR and retained productive beta chains. Rows are unified per CDR3 protein, each entry keeping the most common DNA and genes. The sample table lists tens of thousands of distinct CDR3 sequences, 33% of them with a count of one. Approximately 70% of the sample comes from the top ten. These receptors' antigens are unknown. Sequencing was performed on PBMCs, sequenced either directly or after in vitro stimulation (not recorded which). These receptor sequences come from a human donor in good health (CMV status not recorded). Some clones in this sample may be carry-over from other donors' samples.

This clonotype was observed a handful of times. The CDR3 here is CASSLRPDVYGYTF. Here the CDR3 DNA reads TGTGCCAGCAGCTTACGCCCGGACGTTTACGGCTACACCTTC. The chain recombines TRBV7-6 with TRBJ1-2; D gene unclear. The germline V gene has CDR1 SGHVS and CDR2 FNYEAQ. V was pared by 2 bases and J by 8 bases, with 15 bases between. This CDR3 spans 14 amino acids. Full variable domain (rest looked up from reference TRBV7-6 and TRBJ1-2): GAGVSQSPRYKVTKRGQDVALRCDPISGHVSLYWYRQALGQGPEFLTYFNYEAQQDKSGLPNDRFSAERPEGSISTLTIQRTEQRDSAMYRCASSLRPDVYGYTFGSGTRLTVV.

This rearrangement joins TRBV5-1 to TRBJ2-3; 7 positions match TRBD1. The CDR3 contains 15 residues. V lost 4 bases, J lost 6 bases, and 11 bases stayed unmatched. CDR1 is SGHRS and CDR2 is YFSETQ in the germline V gene. Here the CDR3 reads CASSGQDTRWDTQYF. CDR3 coding DNA: TGCGCCAGCAGCGGACAGGACACCCGTTGGGATACGCAGTATTTT.

The rearrangement links TRBV7-7 to TRBJ2-1, with 8 bases identical to TRBD2. Germline lookup yields CDR1 SSHAT and CDR2 FNYEAQ (reference sequence). The CDR3 sequence is 17 residues long. V dropped 0 bases and J dropped 9; count of bases not matched to a gene: 13. Written as DNA, the CDR3 is TGTGCCAGCAGCTTAGCTCCGGGACTAGGCGACATGGGTGAGCAGTTCTTC. Translating gives CASSLAPGLGDMGEQFF.

This clonotype came up a few times. The chain employs TRBV12-3 or TRBV12-4 and TRBJ2-3; 11 bases are a match to TRBD2. V shed 4 bases and J 7 bases; nucleotides not matched to a gene: 7. The length of the CDR3 is 15 residues. The CDR3 DNA reads as TGTGCCAGCAGTTATGGACTAGCGGGCTTCTATACGCAGTATTTT. Translation gives CASSYGLAGFYTQYF.

The genes are TRBV10-3 and TRBJ1-3, with 9 positions matching TRBD1. Germline CDR1 is ENHRY and CDR2 is SYGVKD. V was pared by 11 bases and J by 7 bases, with 9 bases of the junction left unmatched. This CDR3 comprises 13 residues. In DNA, the CDR3 is TGTGCCTCACGGACAGGGGAGGAGAACACCATATATTTT. Translated, it gives CASRTGEENTIYF.

CDR3 sequence (DNA): TGTGCCAGCAGCCAACCGGGACAGCTGAATGAAAAACTGTTTTTT. Translation: CASSQPGQLNEKLFF. The chain is built from TRBV7-9 and TRBJ1-4, with 7 bases lining up with TRBD1. The CDR3 consists of 15 residues. Trimming removed 5 bases from V and 5 bases from J; junction bases left unmatched: 8. Germline V lookup: CDR1 SEHNR, CDR2 FQNEAQ (reference sequence).

The chain uses TRBV6-4 and TRBJ2-1; 8 nucleotides line up with TRBD1. Unmatched junction bases numbered 5, after V lost 5 bases and J lost 2 bases. The CDR3 has 15 residues. CDR1 MRHNA and CDR2 SNTAGT come from the germline V gene. The CDR3 DNA sequence: TGTGCCAGCAGTCGGGACAGGACTACCTACAATGAGCAGTTCTTC. Translated: CASSRDRTTYNEQFF.

V and J are TRBV11-2 and TRBJ1-2; no definite D call. Germline assignment: CDR1 SGHAT and CDR2 FQNNGV. This CDR3 has 12 amino acids. V lost 5 bases and J 0 bases, leaving 4 bases between the germline ends. Here the CDR3 reads CASSLTNYGYTF. CDR3 in DNA: TGTGCCAGCAGCCTAACTAACTATGGCTACACCTTC.

This clonotype was observed a few times. The junction does not match germline at one end; this may be a read error. The V call is TRBV7-2, the J call TRBJ2-7, with 10 bases aligning to TRBD2. The CDR3 spans 13 residues. Germline CDR1 is SGHTA and CDR2 is FQGNSA. CDR3 nucleotides: TGTGCCAGCAGCTTCTCAGGGACTAGCGCGAAACTCTTC. Encoded protein: CASSFSGTSAKLF.

This clonotype was detected only a few times. This rearrangement joins TRBV7-4 to TRBJ2-7, with D perhaps being TRBD1 or TRBD2 (5 bases each). Looked up from germline, CDR1 is SGHVT and CDR2 is SQSDAQ. The germline V and J ends were trimmed by 2 bases and 6 bases, with 14 bases remaining between them. The CDR3 loop spans 14 amino acids. This CDR3 reads CASSLISGTPEQYF. The CDR3 DNA reads as TGTGCCAGCAGCTTAATTTCCGGGACGCCCGAGCAGTACTTC.

The chain links TRBV12-3 or TRBV12-4 to TRBJ2-7; D gene unclear. The CDR3 contains 16 residues. Trimming removed 0 bases at V and 6 bases at J, with 18 bases between. CDR3 in amino acids: CASSLARIETSPEQYF. CDR3 in DNA: TGTGCCAGCAGTTTAGCGCGGATCGAGACTTCTCCCGAGCAGTACTTC.

The count of this clonotype is one. The chain recombines TRBV20-1 with TRBJ2-5; no reliable D call. The CDR3 has 15 residues. Germline V CDR1 and CDR2: DFQATT, SNEGSKA (reference sequence). The V end lost 5 bases, the J end lost 5 bases, and 21 bases lay between the germline ends. The DNA of the CDR3 is TGCAGTGCTCCCCGTAGGGCTGTGATGGCGGAGACCCAGTACTTC. This codes for CSAPRRAVMAETQYF.

The gene calls are TRBV7-6 and TRBJ1-1; 8 bases line up with TRBD1. Looked up from germline, CDR1 is SGHVS and CDR2 is FNYEAQ. V shed 4 bases, J shed 11 bases, and the junction held 6 bases outside the gene matches. The length of the CDR3 is 12 residues. CDR3: CASSSPDRDAFF. CDR3 bases: TGTGCCAGCAGCTCCCCGGACAGGGATGCTTTCTTT.

This clonotype appeared a few times. The chain couples TRBV15 to TRBJ2-3; 8 nucleotides align to TRBD2. V dropped 5 bases and J dropped 5; count of bases not matched to a gene: 18. The CDR3 spans 18 residues. The germline V gene encodes CDR1 LNHNV and CDR2 YYDKDF (reference sequence). Here the CDR3 DNA reads TGTGCCACCAGCCCAGAGAGGGGGAGACTAGCGAGGGGAGATACGCAGTATTTT. The encoded protein is CATSPERGRLARGDTQYF. The whole variable domain, filled in from reference TRBV15 and TRBJ2-3, reads DAMVIQNPRYQVTQFGKPVTLSCSQTLNHNVMYWYQQKSSQAPKLLFHYYDKDFNNEADTPDNFQSRRPNTSFCFLDIRSPGLGDTAMYLCATSPERGRLARGDTQYFGPGTRLTVL.

The gene calls are TRBV27 and TRBJ2-2, with TRBD1 matching 7 bases. In germline, CDR1 is MNHEY, CDR2 SMNVEV (reference sequence). This CDR3 has 15 amino acids. J was trimmed by 13 bases and V by 5 bases; bases with no gene match: 16. The CDR3 loop reads CASSPYSGQPGGLFF. CDR3 DNA: TGTGCCAGCAGTCCGTACTCGGGACAGCCAGGAGGGCTGTTTTTT.

By its share, this clonotype is medium-sized (0.01 to 0.1%). The chain uses TRBV27 and TRBJ2-1; 12 bases match TRBD2. Trimming took 5 bases from V and 10 from J; bases not matched to a gene: 12. This CDR3 spans 16 amino acids. Per germline, CDR1 MNHEY and CDR2 SMNVEV (reference sequence). CDR3 DNA: TGTGCCAGCAGTCCAGGCCGTCTAGCGGGGGGGCAAGAGCAGTTCTTC. It yields the protein CASSPGRLAGGQEQFF.

This clonotype has ten or more counts. The chain employs TRBV28 and TRBJ1-5; no firm D call. The CDR3 has 12 amino acids. Per germline, CDR1 MDHEN and CDR2 SYDVKM. V was shortened by 5 bases and J by 0 bases, with 2 bases between the two germline ends. As DNA, the CDR3 is TGTGCCAGCAGTAATAGCAATCAGCCCCAGCATTTT. It codes for CASSNSNQPQHF.

For the CDR3, the DNA is TGCGCCAGCCAGGAGGGCCTCCTCTACGAGCAGTACTTC. This sequence encodes CASQEGLLYEQYF. V gene TRBV10-2 combines with J gene TRBJ2-7; the D gene is possibly TRBD2 (6 bases). Per germline, CDR1 WSHSY and CDR2 SAAADI. The CDR3 sequence is 13 residues long. V was cut by 8 bases and J by 3 bases, with 14 bases left in between.

This clonotype occurred a few times. The gene calls are TRBV3-1 and TRBJ1-4; possible D gene TRBD1, 5 bases. V lost 4 bases and J lost 7, with 10 bases in between. This CDR3 region has 13 residues. Germline V lookup: CDR1 LGHDT, CDR2 YNNKEL (reference sequence). The chain's CDR3 is CASSPGGSEKLFF. CDR3 nucleotides: TGTGCCAGCAGCCCTGGGGGAAGTGAAAAACTGTTTTTT.

This clonotype was recorded a few times. V gene TRBV4-3 combines with J gene TRBJ2-1, with D perhaps matching TRBD1 (5 bases). Trimming removed 4 bases at V and 12 bases at J, with 16 bases between. Looked up from germline, CDR1 is LGHNA and CDR2 is YSLEER. This CDR3 contains 13 residues. The CDR3 DNA reads as TGCGCCAGCAGCCGGACACAGTTTCAGGGGCAGTTCTTC. This gives the protein CASSRTQFQGQFF.

This clonotype was seen a handful of times. V and J are TRBV7-2 and TRBJ1-2, with 7 nucleotides matching TRBD1. Germline V gene data show CDR1 as SGHTA and CDR2 as FQGNSA. The V and J ends lost 5 bases and 8 bases, in that order; junction bases with no gene match: 8. CDR3 length equals 13 residues. CDR3 nucleotide sequence: TGTGCCAGCAGCCTAGGGGGCGCGGGCGGCTACACCTTC. As protein: CASSLGGAGGYTF.